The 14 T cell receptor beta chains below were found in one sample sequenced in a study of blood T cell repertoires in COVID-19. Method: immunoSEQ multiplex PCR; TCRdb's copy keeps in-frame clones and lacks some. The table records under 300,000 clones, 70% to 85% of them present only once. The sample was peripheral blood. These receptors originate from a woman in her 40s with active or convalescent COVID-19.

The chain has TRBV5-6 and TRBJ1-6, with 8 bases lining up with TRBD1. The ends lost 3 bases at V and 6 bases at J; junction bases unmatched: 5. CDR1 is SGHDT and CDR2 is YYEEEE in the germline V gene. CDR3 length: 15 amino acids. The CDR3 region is CASSSWTGFNSPLHF. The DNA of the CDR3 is TGTGCCAGCAGCTCGTGGACAGGGTTTAATTCACCCCTCCACTTT.

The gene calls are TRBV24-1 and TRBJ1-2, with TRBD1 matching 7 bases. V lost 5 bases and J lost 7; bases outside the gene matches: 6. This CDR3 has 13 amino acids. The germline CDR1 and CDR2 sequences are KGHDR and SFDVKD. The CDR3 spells CATSGARGAGYTF. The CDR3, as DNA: TGTGCCACCAGTGGAGCCAGGGGGGCTGGCTACACCTTC.

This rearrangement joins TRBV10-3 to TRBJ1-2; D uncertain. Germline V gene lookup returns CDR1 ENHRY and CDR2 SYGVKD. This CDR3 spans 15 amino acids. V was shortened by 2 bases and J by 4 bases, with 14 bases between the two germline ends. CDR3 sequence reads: CAISEAAQEVYGYTF. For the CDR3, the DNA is TGTGCCATCAGTGAGGCGGCGCAGGAGGTCTATGGCTACACCTTC.

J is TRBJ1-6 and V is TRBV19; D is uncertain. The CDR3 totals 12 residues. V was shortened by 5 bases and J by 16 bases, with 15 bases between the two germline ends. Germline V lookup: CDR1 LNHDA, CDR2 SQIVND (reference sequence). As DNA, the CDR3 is TGTGCCAGTAGTCCCACGGGAATCAGGCTCCACTTT. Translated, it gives CASSPTGIRLHF.

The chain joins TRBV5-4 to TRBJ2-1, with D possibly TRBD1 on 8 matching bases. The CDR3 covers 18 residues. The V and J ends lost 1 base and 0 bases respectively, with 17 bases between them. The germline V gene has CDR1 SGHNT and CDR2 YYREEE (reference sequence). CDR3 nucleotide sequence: TGTGCCAGCAGCTTGACAGGGGGGGGGACATACTCCTACAATGAGCAGTTCTTC. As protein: CASSLTGGGTYSYNEQFF. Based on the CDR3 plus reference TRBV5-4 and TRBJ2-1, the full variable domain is ETGVTQSPTHLIKTRGQQVTLRCSSQSGHNTVSWYQQALGQGPQFIFQYYREEENGRGNFPPRFSGLQFPNYSSELNVNALELDDSALYLCASSLTGGGTYSYNEQFFGPGTRLTVL.

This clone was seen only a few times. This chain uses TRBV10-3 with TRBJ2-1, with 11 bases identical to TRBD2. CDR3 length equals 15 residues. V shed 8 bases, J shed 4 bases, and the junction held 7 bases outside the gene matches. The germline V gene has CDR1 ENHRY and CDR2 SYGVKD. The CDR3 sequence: CAIQNSGGVYNEQFF. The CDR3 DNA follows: TGTGCCATCCAAAATAGCGGGGGGGTTTACAATGAGCAGTTCTTC.

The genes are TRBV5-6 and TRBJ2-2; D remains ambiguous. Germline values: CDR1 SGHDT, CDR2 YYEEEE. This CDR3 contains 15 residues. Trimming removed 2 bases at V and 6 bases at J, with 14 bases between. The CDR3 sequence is CASSLDPPGPGELFF. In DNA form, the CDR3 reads TGTGCCAGCAGCTTAGACCCACCTGGGCCCGGGGAGCTGTTTTTT.

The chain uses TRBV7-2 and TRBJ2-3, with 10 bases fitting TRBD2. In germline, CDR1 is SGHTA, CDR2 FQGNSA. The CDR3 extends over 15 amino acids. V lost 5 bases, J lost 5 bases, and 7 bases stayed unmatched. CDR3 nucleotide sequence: TGTGCCAGCAGCCAAAGCGGGGGGGCCGTAGATACGCAGTATTTT. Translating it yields CASSQSGGAVDTQYF.

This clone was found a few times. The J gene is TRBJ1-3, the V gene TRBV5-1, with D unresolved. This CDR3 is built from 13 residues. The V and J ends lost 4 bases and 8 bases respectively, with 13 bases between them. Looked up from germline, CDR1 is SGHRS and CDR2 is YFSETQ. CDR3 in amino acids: CASSLAPGDTIYF. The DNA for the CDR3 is TGCGCCAGCAGCCTAGCTCCGGGAGACACCATATATTTT.

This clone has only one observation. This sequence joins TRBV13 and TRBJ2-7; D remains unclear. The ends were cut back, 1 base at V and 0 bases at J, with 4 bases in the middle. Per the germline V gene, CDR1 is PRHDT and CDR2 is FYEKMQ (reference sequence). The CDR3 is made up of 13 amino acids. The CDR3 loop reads CASSLASSYEQYF. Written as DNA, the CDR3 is TGTGCCAGCAGCTTAGCGAGCTCCTACGAGCAGTACTTC.

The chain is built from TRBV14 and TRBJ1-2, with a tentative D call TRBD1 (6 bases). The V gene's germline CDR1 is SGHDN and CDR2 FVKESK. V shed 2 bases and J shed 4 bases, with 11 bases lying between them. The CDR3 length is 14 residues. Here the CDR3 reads CASSQPGDIYGYTF. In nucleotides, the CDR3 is TGTGCCAGCAGCCAACCCGGGGACATCTATGGCTACACCTTC.

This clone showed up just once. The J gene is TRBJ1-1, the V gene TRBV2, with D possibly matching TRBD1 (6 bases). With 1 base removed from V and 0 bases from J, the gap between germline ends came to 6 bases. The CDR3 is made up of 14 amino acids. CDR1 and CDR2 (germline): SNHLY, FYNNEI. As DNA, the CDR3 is TGTGCCAGCAGTGAAGACAGGGTGAACACTGAAGCTTTCTTT. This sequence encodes CASSEDRVNTEAFF. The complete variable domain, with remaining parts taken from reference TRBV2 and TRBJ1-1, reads EPEVTQTPSHQVTQMGQEVILRCVPISNHLYFYWYRQILGQKVEFLVSFYNNEISEKSEIFDDQFSVERPDGSNFTLKIRSTKLEDSAMYFCASSEDRVNTEAFFGQGTRLTVV.

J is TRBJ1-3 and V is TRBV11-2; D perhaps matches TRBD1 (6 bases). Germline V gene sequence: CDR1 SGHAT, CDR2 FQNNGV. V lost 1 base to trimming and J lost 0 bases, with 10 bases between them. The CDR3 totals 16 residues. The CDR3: CASSLVRTASGNTIYF. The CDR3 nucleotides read TGTGCCAGCAGCTTAGTGCGGACAGCCTCTGGAAACACCATATATTTT.

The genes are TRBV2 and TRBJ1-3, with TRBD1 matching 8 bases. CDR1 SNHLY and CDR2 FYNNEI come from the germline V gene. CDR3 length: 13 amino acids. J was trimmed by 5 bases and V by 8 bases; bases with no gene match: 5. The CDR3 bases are TGTGCCAGCCAGGGACAGGATAGAAACACCATATATTTT. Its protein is CASQGQDRNTIYF.